This TCR beta chain was captured by sequencing in a study of T-cell reconstitution after alpha-beta-depleted transplantation in children. The sample holds many counts of this clonotype. Trimming pared 4 bases from V and 8 bases from J, leaving 15 bases between. CDR1 is SEHNR, CDR2 FQNEAQ, per germline (reference sequence). CDR3 size: 15 residues. The TCRbeta library incorporated unique molecular identifiers. TCRdb reprocessed the PCR reads with MiXCR, giving one entry per CDR3 protein. The repertoire has roughly 160,000 distinct CDR3 sequences, 11% of them found once; the top ten carry about 13%. The sample here was PBMCs, taken before TCRalphabeta/CD19-depleted stem cell transplant. The receptor was isolated from a boy younger than 10 with acute myeloid leukemia, due to receive a stem cell transplant. V usage is TRBV7-9 and J usage is TRBJ1-6; no clear D. Written as DNA, the CDR3 is TGTGCCAGCAGCTCCCCGACGGGATCTGATTCACCCCTCCACTTT. Translating gives CASSSPTGSDSPLHF.